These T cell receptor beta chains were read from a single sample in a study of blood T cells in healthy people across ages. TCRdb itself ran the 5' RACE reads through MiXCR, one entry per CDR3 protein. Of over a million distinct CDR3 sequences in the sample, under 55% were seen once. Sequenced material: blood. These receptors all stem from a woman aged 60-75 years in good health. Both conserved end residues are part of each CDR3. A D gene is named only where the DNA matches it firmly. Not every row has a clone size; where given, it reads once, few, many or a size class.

CDR3aa: CASSQDPLAGGNIQYF
CDR3nt: TGTGCCAGCAGCCAAGATCCCCTAGCGGGAGGGAACATTCAGTACTTC
v_gene: TRBV3-1
j_gene: TRBJ2-4
abundance: few
d_gene: TRBD2

CDR3aa: CASTPETYEQYF
CDR3nt: TGTGCCAGCACACCCGAGACCTACGAGCAGTACTTC
v_gene: TRBV11-2
j_gene: TRBJ2-7
abundance: -
d_gene: -

CDR3aa: CASRNRVLYNEQFF
CDR3nt: TGTGCCAGCAGGAACAGGGTTCTATACAATGAGCAGTTCTTC
v_gene: TRBV6-6
j_gene: TRBJ2-1
abundance: -
d_gene: -

CDR3aa: CASTRTGTRETQYF
CDR3nt: TGTGCCAGCACGCGGACAGGGACAAGGGAGACCCAGTACTTC
v_gene: TRBV7-9
j_gene: TRBJ2-5
abundance: -
d_gene: TRBD1

CDR3aa: CASTRGQGQWRETQYF
CDR3nt: TGCGCCAGCACCAGGGGACAAGGACAGTGGCGAGAGACCCAGTACTTC
v_gene: TRBV5-1
j_gene: TRBJ2-5
abundance: -
d_gene: -

CDR3aa: CASSRTVTAAGANVLTF
CDR3nt: TGTGCCAGCAGTCGGACCGTAACTGCGGCTGGGGCCAACGTCCTGACTTTC
v_gene: TRBV6-1
j_gene: TRBJ2-6
abundance: -
d_gene: -

CDR3aa: CASSWGDSHQPQHF
CDR3nt: TGTGCCAGCAGTTGGGGGGACTCCCATCAGCCCCAGCATTTT
v_gene: TRBV25-1
j_gene: TRBJ1-5
abundance: few
d_gene: -

CDR3aa: CASGSDPYNEQFF
CDR3nt: TGTGCTAGTGGTAGCGACCCGTACAATGAGCAGTTCTTC
v_gene: TRBV12-5
j_gene: TRBJ2-1
abundance: few
d_gene: -

CDR3aa: CASSTGPKETQYF
CDR3nt: TGCGCCAGCAGCACGGGACCGAAAGAGACCCAGTACTTC
v_gene: TRBV5-1
j_gene: TRBJ2-5
abundance: -
d_gene: -

CDR3aa: CASRLNSASSTDTQYF
CDR3nt: TGCGCCAGCAGACTGAACAGCGCCTCTAGCACAGATACGCAGTATTTT
v_gene: TRBV5-1
j_gene: TRBJ2-3
abundance: -
d_gene: -

CDR3aa: CASSVGVGRASYEQYF
CDR3nt: TGTGCCAGCAGCGTAGGGGTTGGGAGGGCCTCCTACGAGCAGTACTTC
v_gene: TRBV9
j_gene: TRBJ2-7
abundance: few
d_gene: TRBD2

CDR3aa: CSVQASGVGGTQYF
CDR3nt: TGCAGTGTTCAGGCTAGCGGGGTCGGGGGTACGCAGTATTTT
v_gene: TRBV20-1
j_gene: TRBJ2-3
abundance: few
d_gene: TRBD2

CDR3aa: CASSLGLAGGQDEQFF
CDR3nt: TGTGCCAGCAGCTTGGGACTAGCGGGAGGGCAGGATGAGCAGTTCTTC
v_gene: TRBV11-2
j_gene: TRBJ2-1
abundance: -
d_gene: TRBD2

CDR3aa: CSASLVAVYGYTF
CDR3nt: TGCAGCGCCTCCCTGGTGGCAGTTTATGGCTACACCTTC
v_gene: TRBV29-1
j_gene: TRBJ1-2
abundance: -
d_gene: -

CDR3aa: CASRELGVETQYF
CDR3nt: TGTGCCAGCAGGGAGCTCGGGGTTGAGACCCAGTACTTC
v_gene: TRBV27
j_gene: TRBJ2-5
abundance: -
d_gene: -

CDR3aa: CALGSGKLNEQYF
CDR3nt: TGTGCCCTTGGCAGCGGGAAGCTAAATGAGCAGTACTTC
v_gene: TRBV10-3
j_gene: TRBJ2-7
abundance: -
d_gene: TRBD2

CDR3aa: CASSQDPVANEQFF
CDR3nt: TGTGCCAGCAGCCAAGATCCGGTTGCGAATGAGCAGTTCTTC
v_gene: TRBV14
j_gene: TRBJ2-1
abundance: -
d_gene: -

CDR3aa: CSAGAGTSGSTDTQYF
CDR3nt: TGCAGTGCTGGAGCCGGGACTAGCGGGAGCACAGATACGCAGTATTTT
v_gene: TRBV20-1
j_gene: TRBJ2-3
abundance: once
d_gene: TRBD2

CDR3aa: CASSPATRLDTVNEQFF
CDR3nt: TGTGCCAGCAGTCCCGCAACCCGACTGGACACCGTTAATGAGCAGTTCTTC
v_gene: TRBV27
j_gene: TRBJ2-1
abundance: -
d_gene: -